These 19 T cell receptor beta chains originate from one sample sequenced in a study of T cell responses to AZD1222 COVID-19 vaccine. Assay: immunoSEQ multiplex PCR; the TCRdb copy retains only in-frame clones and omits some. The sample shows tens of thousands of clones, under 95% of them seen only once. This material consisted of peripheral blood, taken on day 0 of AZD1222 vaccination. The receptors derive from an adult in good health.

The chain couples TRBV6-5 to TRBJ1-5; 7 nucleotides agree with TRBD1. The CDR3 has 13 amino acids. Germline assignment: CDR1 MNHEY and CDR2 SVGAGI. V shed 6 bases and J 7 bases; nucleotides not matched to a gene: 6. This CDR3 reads CASRTGWGQPQHF. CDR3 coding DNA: TGTGCCAGCAGGACAGGGTGGGGGCAGCCCCAGCATTTT.

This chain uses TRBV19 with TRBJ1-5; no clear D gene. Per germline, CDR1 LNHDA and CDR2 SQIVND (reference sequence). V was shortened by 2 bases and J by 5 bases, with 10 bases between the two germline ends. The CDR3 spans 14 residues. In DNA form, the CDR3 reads TGTGCCAGTAGTATACCTTGGGAGTATCAGCCCCAGCATTTT. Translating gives CASSIPWEYQPQHF.

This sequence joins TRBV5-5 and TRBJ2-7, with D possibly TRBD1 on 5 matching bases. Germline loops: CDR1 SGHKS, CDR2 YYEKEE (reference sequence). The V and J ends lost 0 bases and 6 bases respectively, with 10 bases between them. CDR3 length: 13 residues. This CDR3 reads CASSLEGRVEQYF. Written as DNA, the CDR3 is TGTGCCAGCAGCTTGGAAGGCAGGGTCGAGCAGTACTTC. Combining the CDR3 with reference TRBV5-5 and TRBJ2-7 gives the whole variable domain DAGVTQSPTHLIKTRGQQVTLRCSPISGHKSVSWYQQVLGQGPQFIFQYYEKEERGRGNFPDRFSARQFPNYSSELNVNALLLGDSALYLCASSLEGRVEQYFGPGTRLTVT.

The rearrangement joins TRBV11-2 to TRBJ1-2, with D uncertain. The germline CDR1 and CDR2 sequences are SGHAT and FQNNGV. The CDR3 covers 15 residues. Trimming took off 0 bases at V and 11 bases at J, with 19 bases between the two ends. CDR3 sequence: CASSLDSRASRKYTF. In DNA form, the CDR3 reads TGTGCCAGCAGCTTAGATTCCCGGGCCAGTCGCAAATACACCTTC.

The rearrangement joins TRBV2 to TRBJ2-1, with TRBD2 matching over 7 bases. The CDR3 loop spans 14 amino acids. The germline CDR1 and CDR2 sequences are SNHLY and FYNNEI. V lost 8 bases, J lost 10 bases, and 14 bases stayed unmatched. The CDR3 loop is CASGRGRAEGEQFF. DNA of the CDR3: TGTGCCAGCGGCCGGGGGAGGGCCGAGGGAGAGCAGTTCTTC. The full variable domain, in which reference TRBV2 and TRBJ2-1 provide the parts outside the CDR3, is EPEVTQTPSHQVTQMGQEVILRCVPISNHLYFYWYRQILGQKVEFLVSFYNNEISEKSEIFDDQFSVERPDGSNFTLKIRSTKLEDSAMYFCASGRGRAEGEQFFGPGTRLTVL.

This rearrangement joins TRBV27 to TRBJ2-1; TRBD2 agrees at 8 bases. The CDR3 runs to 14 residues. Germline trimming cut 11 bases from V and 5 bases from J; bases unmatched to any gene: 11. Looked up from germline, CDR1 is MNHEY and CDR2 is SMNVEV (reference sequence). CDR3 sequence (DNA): TGTGCCTGCCGGCGGGGGGCGAGTAACAATGAGCAGTTCTTC. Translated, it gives CACRRGASNNEQFF.

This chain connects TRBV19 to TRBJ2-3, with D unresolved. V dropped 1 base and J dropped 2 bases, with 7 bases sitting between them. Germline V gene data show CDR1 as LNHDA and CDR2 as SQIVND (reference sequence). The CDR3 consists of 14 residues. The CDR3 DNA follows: TGTGCCAGTAGTATAGGGCTACTCACAGATACGCAGTATTTT. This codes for CASSIGLLTDTQYF.

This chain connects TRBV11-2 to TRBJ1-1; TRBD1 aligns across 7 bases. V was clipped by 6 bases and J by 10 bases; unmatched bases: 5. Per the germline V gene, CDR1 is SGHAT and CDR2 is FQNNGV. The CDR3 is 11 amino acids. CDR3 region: CASSLQGTAFF. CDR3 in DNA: TGTGCCAGCAGTTTACAGGGGACAGCTTTCTTT.

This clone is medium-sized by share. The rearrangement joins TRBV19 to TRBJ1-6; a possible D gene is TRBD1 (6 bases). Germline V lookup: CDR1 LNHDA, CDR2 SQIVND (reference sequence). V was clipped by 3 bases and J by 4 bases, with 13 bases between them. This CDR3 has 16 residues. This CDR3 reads CASSITGTRYNSPLHF. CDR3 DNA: TGTGCCAGTAGTATTACAGGGACACGTTATAATTCACCCCTCCACTTT.

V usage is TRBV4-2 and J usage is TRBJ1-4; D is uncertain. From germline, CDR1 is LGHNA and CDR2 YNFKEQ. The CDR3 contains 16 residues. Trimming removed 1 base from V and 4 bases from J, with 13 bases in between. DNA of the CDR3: TGTGCCAGCAGCCAAGCGAGCGCAGTGGGTAATGAAAAACTGTTTTTT. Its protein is CASSQASAVGNEKLFF.

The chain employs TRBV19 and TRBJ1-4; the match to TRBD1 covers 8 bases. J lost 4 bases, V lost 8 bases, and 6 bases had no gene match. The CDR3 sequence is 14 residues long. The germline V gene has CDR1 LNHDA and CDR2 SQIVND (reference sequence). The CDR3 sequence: CASSWDRNNEKLFF. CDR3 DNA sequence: TGTGCCAGTTCTTGGGACAGGAATAATGAAAAACTGTTTTTT. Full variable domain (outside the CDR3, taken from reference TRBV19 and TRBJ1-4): DGGITQSPKYLFRKEGQNVTLSCEQNLNHDAMYWYRQDPGQGLRLIYYSQIVNDFQKGDIAEGYSVSREKKESFPLTVTSAQKNPTAFYLCASSWDRNNEKLFFGSGTQLSVL.

The CDR3, as DNA: TGTGCCAGCAGTCGCCGGGAAAGCAATGAGCAGTTCTTC. As protein: CASSRRESNEQFF. The chain has TRBV2 and TRBJ2-1, with a possible D match to TRBD2 (5 bases). The CDR3 spans 13 residues. CDR1 is SNHLY and CDR2 is FYNNEI in the germline V gene. Deletions cut 5 bases from V and 6 bases from J, with 11 bases between.

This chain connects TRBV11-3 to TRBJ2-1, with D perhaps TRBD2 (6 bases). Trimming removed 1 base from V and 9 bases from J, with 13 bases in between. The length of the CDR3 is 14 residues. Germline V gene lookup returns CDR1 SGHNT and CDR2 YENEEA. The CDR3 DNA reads TGTGCCAGCAGCTTAGCGGGAGCCGTCGGTGAGCAGTTCTTC. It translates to CASSLAGAVGEQFF.

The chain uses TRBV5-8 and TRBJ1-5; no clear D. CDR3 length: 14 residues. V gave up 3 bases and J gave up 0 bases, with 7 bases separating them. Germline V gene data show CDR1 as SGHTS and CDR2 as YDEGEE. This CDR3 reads CASSSLYSNQPQHF. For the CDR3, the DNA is TGTGCCAGCAGCTCCCTGTATAGCAATCAGCCCCAGCATTTT.

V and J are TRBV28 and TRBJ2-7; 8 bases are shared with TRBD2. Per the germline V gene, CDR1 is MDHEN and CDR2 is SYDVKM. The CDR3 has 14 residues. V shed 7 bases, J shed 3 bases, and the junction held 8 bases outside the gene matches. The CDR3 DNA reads TGTGCCAGCACCTCAGCGGGAGTCAACTACGAGCAGTACTTC. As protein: CASTSAGVNYEQYF.

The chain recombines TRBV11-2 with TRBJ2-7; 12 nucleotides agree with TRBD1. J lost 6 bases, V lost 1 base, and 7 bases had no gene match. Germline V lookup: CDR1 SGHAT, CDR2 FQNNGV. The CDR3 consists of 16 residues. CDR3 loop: CASSLAFRDRGREQYF. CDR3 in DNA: TGTGCCAGCAGCTTAGCCTTCCGGGACAGGGGGCGCGAGCAGTACTTC.

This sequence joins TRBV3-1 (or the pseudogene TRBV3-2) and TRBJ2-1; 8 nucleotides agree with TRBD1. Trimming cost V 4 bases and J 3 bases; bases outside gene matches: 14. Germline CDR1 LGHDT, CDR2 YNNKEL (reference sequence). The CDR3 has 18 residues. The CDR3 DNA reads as TGTGCCAGCAGCCTCCGACAGGGGCGGTTGGGCGGCTACAATGAGCAGTTCTTC. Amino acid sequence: CASSLRQGRLGGYNEQFF.

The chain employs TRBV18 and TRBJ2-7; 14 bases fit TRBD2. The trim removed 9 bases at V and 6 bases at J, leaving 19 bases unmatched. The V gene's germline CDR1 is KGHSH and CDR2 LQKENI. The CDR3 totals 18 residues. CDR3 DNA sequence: TGTGCCAGTTCCTTACGGCCCGGGACTAGCGGGAGTCAGGGCGAGCAGTACTTC. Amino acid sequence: CASSLRPGTSGSQGEQYF.

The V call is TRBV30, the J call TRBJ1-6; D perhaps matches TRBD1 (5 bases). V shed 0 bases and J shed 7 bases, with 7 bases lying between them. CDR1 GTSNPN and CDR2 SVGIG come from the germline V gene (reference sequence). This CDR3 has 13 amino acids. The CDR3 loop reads CAWSVEGNSPLHF. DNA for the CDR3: TGTGCCTGGAGTGTGGAGGGGAATTCACCCCTCCACTTT.